This passage covers 27 T cell receptor beta chains from one sample sequenced in a study of blood T cell repertoires in COVID-19. The assay was immunoSEQ multiplex PCR, and TCRdb's table has in-frame clones only and misses some. The repertoire consists of 120,000 or so clones, with around 87% occurring once and the leading ten covering around 3.4%. The specimen sequenced was peripheral blood. The receptors derive from a woman aged 60-70 years with acute or convalescent COVID-19.

This clone occurred a few times. This chain joins TRBV15 and TRBJ1-1; TRBD1 aligns across 8 bases. CDR3 length: 15 residues. The ends lost 1 base at V and 4 bases at J; junction bases unmatched: 5. Germline V gives CDR1 LNHNV, CDR2 YYDKDF (reference sequence). The CDR3: CATSRAQGAGTEAFF. The CDR3 coding sequence is TGTGCCACCAGCAGAGCCCAGGGGGCGGGCACTGAAGCTTTCTTT.

This rearrangement joins TRBV11-2 to TRBJ1-6; D gene unclear. Trimming shortened V by 2 bases and J by 4 bases, and 6 bases separated the two germline ends. The CDR3 totals 14 residues. Germline V gives CDR1 SGHAT, CDR2 FQNNGV. The CDR3 here is CASSLQIYNSPLHF. DNA of the CDR3: TGTGCCAGCAGCTTACAGATTTATAATTCACCCCTCCACTTT.

The rearrangement links TRBV5-1 to TRBJ1-2; 9 bases map to TRBD1. The trim removed 4 bases at V and 3 bases at J, leaving 4 bases unmatched. Germline CDR1 is SGHRS and CDR2 is YFSETQ. The CDR3 runs to 14 residues. The CDR3 loop reads CASSRRQGDYGYTF. CDR3 bases: TGCGCCAGCAGCCGAAGACAGGGGGACTATGGCTACACCTTC.

The J gene is TRBJ1-5, the V gene TRBV19; D ambiguous. The CDR3 is 14 amino acids. Looked up from germline, CDR1 is LNHDA and CDR2 is SQIVND (reference sequence). V lost 4 bases to trimming and J lost 3 bases, with 10 bases between them. The CDR3 nucleotides are TGTGCCAGTAGTAATTCCGGGGTCAATCAGCCCCAGCATTTT. Residues: CASSNSGVNQPQHF.

This clone came up once. The chain is built from TRBV29-1 and TRBJ1-2; TRBD1 might be the D (6 bases). V lost 0 bases and J lost 8, with 16 bases in between. The CDR3 contains 14 residues. Germline-derived CDR1 and CDR2 are SQVTM and ANQGSEA. For the CDR3, the DNA is TGCAGCGTTGAAGAGGGGGGGCTATCTTGGGGCTACACCTTC. It codes for CSVEEGGLSWGYTF.

The chain links TRBV19 to TRBJ2-4; maybe TRBD2 (5 bases). Trimming took off 3 bases at V and 0 bases at J, with 9 bases between the two ends. CDR1 is LNHDA and CDR2 is SQIVND in the germline V gene (reference sequence). This CDR3 has 15 residues. CDR3 DNA sequence: TGTGCCAGTAGTATGGGAGCAGGAGCCAAAAACATTCAGTACTTC. Amino acids: CASSMGAGAKNIQYF.

The chain has TRBV11-3 and TRBJ2-5, with D perhaps TRBD2 (5 bases). The germline V gene has CDR1 SGHNT and CDR2 YENEEA. V lost 5 bases to trimming and J lost 0 bases, with 19 bases between them. The CDR3 spans 17 residues. As DNA, the CDR3 is TGTGCCAGCAGCGGGAAGAGAGGAGGCGTACACCAAGAGACCCAGTACTTC. It translates to CASSGKRGGVHQETQYF. Full variable domain (missing parts from reference TRBV11-3 and TRBJ2-5): EAGVVQSPRYKIIEKKQPVAFWCNPISGHNTLYWYLQNLGQGPELLIRYENEEAVDDSQLPKDRFSAERLKGVDSTLKIQPAELGDSAVYLCASSGKRGGVHQETQYFGPGTRLLVL.

The gene calls are TRBV30 and TRBJ2-5, with 11 positions matching TRBD1. Germline CDR1 GTSNPN, CDR2 SVGIG (reference sequence). V lost 5 bases, J lost 5 bases, and 10 bases stayed unmatched. The CDR3 is 15 amino acids. CDR3 sequence (DNA): TGTGCCTGGGCTGAGGGACAGGGGGTTTCGGAGACCCAGTACTTC. As protein: CAWAEGQGVSETQYF.

This clone was picked up a small number of times. The rearrangement uses TRBV2 and TRBJ2-2, with 7 bases fitting TRBD2. V gave up 5 bases and J gave up 2 bases; unmatched junction bases: 5. This CDR3 is 15 amino acids long. The germline gives CDR1 SNHLY, CDR2 FYNNEI. This CDR3 reads CASSSGTTNTGELFF. DNA for the CDR3: TGTGCCAGCAGTTCCGGGACTACAAACACCGGGGAGCTGTTTTTT. The full variable domain, rest sourced from reference TRBV2 and TRBJ2-2, is EPEVTQTPSHQVTQMGQEVILRCVPISNHLYFYWYRQILGQKVEFLVSFYNNEISEKSEIFDDQFSVERPDGSNFTLKIRSTKLEDSAMYFCASSSGTTNTGELFFGEGSRLTVL.

This rearrangement joins TRBV6-5 to TRBJ1-1; no definite D call. CDR3 length: 13 residues. V shed 6 bases and J shed 4 bases, with 12 bases lying between them. Germline V gene lookup returns CDR1 MNHEY and CDR2 SVGAGI. This CDR3 reads CASRPGRGTEAFF. Written as DNA, the CDR3 is TGTGCCAGCAGGCCCGGAAGAGGCACTGAAGCTTTCTTT.

The V call is TRBV24-1, the J call TRBJ2-1; 10 bases fit TRBD2. The CDR3 is made up of 16 amino acids. The germline gives CDR1 KGHDR, CDR2 SFDVKD. The V and J ends lost 2 bases and 15 bases, in that order; junction bases with no gene match: 15. The CDR3 is CATSDSASGRRYEWFF. The DNA of the CDR3 is TGTGCCACCAGTGATTCAGCTAGCGGGAGACGGTACGAATGGTTCTTC.

The chain recombines TRBV9 with TRBJ1-1; 7 nucleotides line up with TRBD1. The CDR3 has 15 residues. Trimming at V came to 0 bases and at J to 1 base, leaving 3 bases not matched to a gene. Germline V lookup: CDR1 SGDLS, CDR2 YYNGEE. For the CDR3, the DNA is TGTGCCAGCAGCGTAGCGGGACAGCAGAACACTGAAGCTTTCTTT. Translated, it gives CASSVAGQQNTEAFF.

The chain combines TRBV29-1 with TRBJ2-5; 11 bases map to TRBD2. V dropped 0 bases and J dropped 0; count of bases not matched to a gene: 3. The CDR3 contains 16 residues. CDR1 is SQVTM and CDR2 is ANQGSEA in the germline V gene. CDR3 DNA sequence: TGCAGCGTTGAAGATCGACTAGCGGGAAACCAAGAGACCCAGTACTTC. It codes for CSVEDRLAGNQETQYF.

V usage is TRBV6-6 and J usage is TRBJ2-3, with 11 bases aligning to TRBD2. The CDR3 covers 14 residues. Germline V CDR1 and CDR2: MNHNY, SVGAGI (reference sequence). J gave up 6 bases and V 6 bases, and 5 bases lay outside the gene matches. The CDR3 sequence is CASRLAGVKDTQYF. The CDR3, as DNA: TGTGCCAGCAGACTAGCGGGAGTTAAGGATACGCAGTATTTT.

The genes are TRBV19 and TRBJ1-2; a possible D gene is TRBD1 (5 bases). With 3 bases removed from V and 3 bases from J, the gap between germline ends came to 14 bases. The germline gives CDR1 LNHDA, CDR2 SQIVND (reference sequence). The CDR3 contains 15 residues. In DNA, the CDR3 is TGTGCCAGTAGTATGATAGCCTTAGGGGACTATGGCTACACCTTC. It specifies CASSMIALGDYGYTF.

The chain uses TRBV28 and TRBJ2-7; 11 bases align to TRBD2. Trimming cost V 7 bases and J 4 bases; bases outside gene matches: 6. The CDR3 runs to 14 residues. From germline, CDR1 is MDHEN and CDR2 SYDVKM. The CDR3 protein is CASKTGTSGYEQYF. In DNA, the CDR3 is TGTGCCAGCAAAACCGGGACTAGCGGTTACGAGCAGTACTTC.

This clone came up once. CDR3 in DNA: TGTGCCAGCAGACGGAGCCCGGGACAAAGAAATCAGCCCCAGCATTTT. Translating it yields CASRRSPGQRNQPQHF. This chain links TRBV28 with TRBJ1-5; D perhaps matches TRBD1 (6 bases). Trimming took off 6 bases at V and 4 bases at J, with 19 bases between the two ends. Germline CDR1 reads MDHEN; CDR2 reads SYDVKM. CDR3 length: 16 residues.

The chain combines TRBV6-1 with TRBJ2-1, with TRBD2 matching over 9 bases. Per the germline V gene, CDR1 is MNHNS and CDR2 is SASEGT. The ends lost 3 bases at V and 5 bases at J; junction bases unmatched: 11. The CDR3 loop spans 17 amino acids. The CDR3 spells CASSENPGAGGNNEQFF. The CDR3 DNA reads as TGTGCCAGCAGTGAGAACCCCGGGGCGGGAGGGAACAATGAGCAGTTCTTC.

This chain connects TRBV12-5 to TRBJ2-1; weak D call: TRBD2 (6 bases). Trimming took off 1 base at V and 4 bases at J, with 8 bases between the two ends. The CDR3 sequence is 14 residues long. Germline CDR1 reads LGHNT; CDR2 reads FRNRAP. CDR3 region: CASGLASDYNEQFF. The CDR3 DNA reads TGTGCTAGTGGTTTGGCTAGCGATTACAATGAGCAGTTCTTC.

The rearrangement uses TRBV6-1 and TRBJ1-3; D may be TRBD1 (5 bases). This CDR3 has 13 residues. CDR1 and CDR2 (germline): MNHNS, SASEGT. With 1 base removed from V and 7 bases from J, the gap between germline ends came to 8 bases. DNA of the CDR3: TGTGCCAGCAGTGAAGTCAGGGATAACACCATATATTTT. Protein sequence: CASSEVRDNTIYF.

The genes are TRBV20-1 and TRBJ2-1; D is perhaps TRBD2 (6 bases). The germline gives CDR1 DFQATT, CDR2 SNEGSKA (reference sequence). V was clipped by 6 bases and J by 9 bases, with 12 bases between them. The CDR3 is made up of 11 amino acids. The CDR3 DNA reads TGCAGTGCGCGACTAGGGGCTGAGCAGTTCTTC. Protein: CSARLGAEQFF.

The chain joins TRBV3-1 (or the pseudogene TRBV3-2) to TRBJ1-3; 10 bases are shared with TRBD1. V shed 5 bases, J shed 2 bases, and the junction held 3 bases outside the gene matches. Germline V gene data show CDR1 as LGHDT and CDR2 as YNNKEL (reference sequence). The CDR3 is 15 amino acids. CDR3 DNA: TGTGCCAGCAGCTTGGGGACAGGGGCTGGAAACACCATATATTTT. Its protein is CASSLGTGAGNTIYF.

The gene calls are TRBV9 and TRBJ1-1; possibly TRBD1 for D (5 bases). The CDR3 is 14 amino acids. The germline V gene encodes CDR1 SGDLS and CDR2 YYNGEE. Deletions cut 3 bases from V and 5 bases from J, with 14 bases between. The CDR3 coding sequence is TGTGCCAGCAGCGCGAACCAGGGAGGGACTGAAGCTTTCTTT. This gives the protein CASSANQGGTEAFF.

The V gene is TRBV6-2 or TRBV6-3, the J gene TRBJ1-5; D ambiguous. Germline CDR1 reads MNHEY; CDR2 reads SVGEGT. Trimming left V 6 bases short and J 5 bases short, with 14 bases between. This CDR3 comprises 14 residues. CDR3 amino acids: CASSLPGEYQPQHF. CDR3 nucleotides: TGTGCCAGCAGCCTACCGGGAGAGTATCAGCCCCAGCATTTT.

For the CDR3, the DNA is TGTGCCAGCAGTGGGCTAGGACTAGCTTCGGTCGAGCAGTACTTC. Protein product: CASSGLGLASVEQYF. The chain carries TRBV2 and TRBJ2-7, with 8 bases matching TRBD2. Trimming took 4 bases from V and 6 from J; bases not matched to a gene: 11. Looked up from germline, CDR1 is SNHLY and CDR2 is FYNNEI. The CDR3 length is 15 residues. The full variable domain, its missing parts supplied by reference TRBV2 and TRBJ2-7, is EPEVTQTPSHQVTQMGQEVILRCVPISNHLYFYWYRQILGQKVEFLVSFYNNEISEKSEIFDDQFSVERPDGSNFTLKIRSTKLEDSAMYFCASSGLGLASVEQYFGPGTRLTVT.

This rearrangement joins TRBV7-9 to TRBJ1-1; tentatively, D is TRBD1 (6 bases). Germline-derived CDR1 and CDR2 are SEHNR and FQNEAQ (reference sequence). The CDR3 extends over 14 amino acids. Trimming stripped 3 bases from V and 4 bases from J, with 12 bases between. CDR3 nucleotides: TGTGCCAGCAGCTTGCAGGGAGGGGGCACTGAAGCTTTCTTT. This encodes CASSLQGGGTEAFF.

CDR3 DNA: TGTGCCAGCAGCGACACCGGGACAGGGACCGGGGAGCTGTTTTTT. This encodes CASSDTGTGTGELFF. This rearrangement joins TRBV9 to TRBJ2-2; 9 nucleotides align to TRBD1. V was clipped by 3 bases and J by 5 bases; unmatched bases: 5. CDR1 and CDR2 from the germline V gene are SGDLS and YYNGEE. This CDR3 is 15 amino acids long.